A selection of T cell receptor beta chains follows, all from one sample in a study of cytomegalovirus exposure and HLA in healthy donors. Data came from immunoSEQ multiplex PCR; TCRdb stores just in-frame clones and leaves some out. The data contain around 110,000 clones, 80% to 85% of them singletons. Material for sequencing was PBMCs. The receptors here all came from a woman younger than 45 in good health and CMV-seronegative. The CDR3 runs from the conserved cysteine through the conserved F or W. Each record gives: V gene, J gene, CDR3 protein.

V: TRBV18
J: TRBJ2-5
CDR3: CASSPGKETQYF

V: TRBV6-1
J: TRBJ1-2
CDR3: CASSGQQGADYGYTF

V: TRBV6-6
J: TRBJ1-5
CDR3: CASSPDRGRNQPQHF

V: TRBV28
J: TRBJ2-1
CDR3: CASTGDREFYEQFF

V: TRBV5-1
J: TRBJ2-1
CDR3: CASSTLTSGRSHEQFF

V: TRBV30
J: TRBJ1-1
CDR3: CAWSKVGGTEAFF

V: TRBV13
J: TRBJ2-4
CDR3: CASSLVVGEGIQYF

V: TRBV15
J: TRBJ2-3
CDR3: CATSRVAGYEPSDTQYF

V: TRBV5-4
J: TRBJ1-1
CDR3: CASSSQGMNTEAFF

V: TRBV7-2
J: TRBJ2-7
CDR3: CASSPLGTSGSEQYF

V: TRBV9
J: -
CDR3: CASSVRTGDEQYF

V: TRBV9
J: TRBJ2-3
CDR3: CASSSGGGRGTDTQYF

V: TRBV18
J: TRBJ2-6
CDR3: CASSPNSGANVLTF

V: TRBV6-5
J: TRBJ1-3
CDR3: CASSSGQGSGNTIYF

V: TRBV6-5
J: TRBJ2-7
CDR3: CASSGNREHEQYF

V: TRBV7-9
J: TRBJ1-4
CDR3: CSIPSEGEKLFF

V: TRBV4-1
J: TRBJ2-7
CDR3: CASSHPEGVYEQYF

V: TRBV6-1
J: TRBJ1-1
CDR3: CASSGQGGRNTEAFF

V: TRBV7-6
J: TRBJ2-1
CDR3: CASSPWVSGGNEQFF

V: TRBV27
J: TRBJ2-7
CDR3: CASSSPTGLGASGYEQYF

V: TRBV6-1
J: -
CDR3: CASSEDYRVLPYEQYF

V: TRBV5-1
J: TRBJ2-7
CDR3: CASSLLGQGTTLSYEQYF

V: TRBV9
J: TRBJ2-5
CDR3: CASSSGGGQETQYF

V: TRBV7-9
J: TRBJ2-5
CDR3: CSSRKSGGTETQYF

V: TRBV27
J: TRBJ2-5
CDR3: CASSWGSGGPQETQYF

V: TRBV7-9
J: TRBJ2-7
CDR3: CSSSFDGTSGTEQYF

V: TRBV14
J: TRBJ1-1
CDR3: CASSHRTGGVTEAFF

V: TRBV9
J: TRBJ2-2
CDR3: CASSVTGTVTGELFF

V: TRBV27
J: TRBJ1-5
CDR3: CASSSSGYDSNQPQHF

V: TRBV19
J: TRBJ2-3
CDR3: CASRDSGSTDTQYF

V: TRBV7-7
J: TRBJ2-6
CDR3: CASSLGPLSGANVLTF

V: TRBV11-2
J: TRBJ2-3
CDR3: CASSSGGAGVPSTDTQYF

V: TRBV6-6
J: TRBJ1-5
CDR3: CASSYSAGGQHF

V: TRBV5-1
J: TRBJ1-4
CDR3: CASSPQGAGEKLFF

V: TRBV5-6
J: TRBJ2-1
CDR3: CASSLSPSRSSYNEQFF

V: TRBV27
J: TRBJ2-1
CDR3: CASSFRGTSGSSTYNEQFF

V: TRBV6-4
J: TRBJ2-7
CDR3: CASSDSGLALHYEQYF

V: TRBV2
J: TRBJ2-3
CDR3: CASSERGRGETDTQYF

V: TRBV7-9
J: TRBJ1-3
CDR3: CASSSATGRNTIYF

V: TRBV5-4
J: TRBJ2-6
CDR3: CATPAPGLPSGANVLTF

V: TRBV11-2
J: TRBJ2-6
CDR3: CASSSGGVLTF

V: TRBV11-2
J: TRBJ2-2
CDR3: CASSPRLAGAGELFF

V: TRBV28
J: TRBJ1-1
CDR3: CASSPRGNTEAFF

V: TRBV28
J: TRBJ2-5
CDR3: CASSTNPGSEKETQYF

V: TRBV2
J: TRBJ2-7
CDR3: CASSGPSGRYEQYF

V: TRBV19
J: TRBJ2-3
CDR3: CASSRGWQGSTDTQYF

V: TRBV19
J: TRBJ1-1
CDR3: CASSISGGVNTEAFF

V: TRBV5-4
J: TRBJ1-1
CDR3: CASTPGGGNTEAFF

V: TRBV5-1
J: TRBJ2-7
CDR3: CASSLSAGGNEQYF

V: TRBV18
J: TRBJ2-2
CDR3: CASSPRTSGRNTGELFF

V: TRBV2
J: TRBJ2-2
CDR3: CASSGDNTNTGELFF

V: TRBV11-2
J: TRBJ2-7
CDR3: CASRLKPGVGSYEQYF

V: TRBV27
J: TRBJ2-7
CDR3: CASSSLDRGGYEQYF

V: TRBV27
J: TRBJ1-5
CDR3: CASSFDRDQPQHF

V: TRBV19
J: TRBJ2-7
CDR3: CASSATGSAYEQYF

V: TRBV6-4
J: TRBJ2-1
CDR3: CASSTGTRGDNEQFF

V: TRBV5-1
J: TRBJ2-3
CDR3: CASSPSGTDTQYF

V: TRBV19
J: TRBJ2-3
CDR3: CASRQGPGTDTQYF

V: TRBV30
J: TRBJ1-1
CDR3: CAWSPGQLEAFF

V: TRBV18
J: TRBJ2-3
CDR3: CASSPYVLAGPSTDTQYF